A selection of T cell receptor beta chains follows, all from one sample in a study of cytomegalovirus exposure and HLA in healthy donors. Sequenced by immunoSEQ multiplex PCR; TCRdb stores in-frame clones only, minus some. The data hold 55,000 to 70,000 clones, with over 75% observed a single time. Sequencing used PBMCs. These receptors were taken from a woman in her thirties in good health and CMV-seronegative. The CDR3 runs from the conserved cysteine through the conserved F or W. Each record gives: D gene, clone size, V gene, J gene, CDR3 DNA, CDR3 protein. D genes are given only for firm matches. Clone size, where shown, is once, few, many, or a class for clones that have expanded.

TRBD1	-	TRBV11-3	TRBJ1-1	TGTGCCAGCAGCTCCGGGACAGGGCGAGAAGCTTTCTTT	CASSSGTGREAFF
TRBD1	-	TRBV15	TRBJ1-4	TGTGCCACCAGCGAACAGGGGCTGGGTGAAAAACTGTTTTTT	CATSEQGLGEKLFF
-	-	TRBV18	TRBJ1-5	TGTGCCAGCTCACGGGGGGATAGCAATCAGCCCCAGCATTTT	CASSRGDSNQPQHF
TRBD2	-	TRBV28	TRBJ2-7	TGTGCCAGCAGTCCCCTATCAGCGGGAGGGAGATACGAGCAGTACTTC	CASSPLSAGGRYEQYF
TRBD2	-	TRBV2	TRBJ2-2	TGTGCCAGCAGCTACGTAGGGCGGGAGGTCGGGGAGCTGTTTTTT	CASSYVGREVGELFF
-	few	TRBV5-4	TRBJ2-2	TGTGCCAGCAGTCCAACCGGACAGTCACGGACCGGGGAGCTGTTTTTT	CASSPTGQSRTGELFF
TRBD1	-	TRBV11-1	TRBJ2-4	TGTGCCAGCAGCCAGACAGGGGCGCAGGGTATTAGGGCCAAAAACATTCAGTACTTC	CASSQTGAQGIRAKNIQYF
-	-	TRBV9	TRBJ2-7	TGTGCCAGCAGCGTAGGGGAGGGGCAGGGGACGTACGAGCAGTACTTC	CASSVGEGQGTYEQYF
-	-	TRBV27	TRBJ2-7	TGTGCCAGCAGTTCGGCCACGTACAGGGATTTCTCCTACGAGCAGTACTTC	CASSSATYRDFSYEQYF
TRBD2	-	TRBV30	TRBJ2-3	TGTGCCTGGAATCGATTCAGCGGGAGTACAGATACGCAGTATTTT	CAWNRFSGSTDTQYF
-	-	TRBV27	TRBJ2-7	TGTGCCAGCAGTGAACTTAGCGAGCTCTCCTACGAGCAGTACTTC	CASSELSELSYEQYF
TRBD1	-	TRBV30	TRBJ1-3	TGTGCCTGGAAAGCCCTTGACAGGGTAAATTTT	CAWKALDRVNF
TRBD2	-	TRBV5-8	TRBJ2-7	TGTGCCAGCAGCCCGAATCCGGGACTAAGAGGGATCGAGCAGTACTTC	CASSPNPGLRGIEQYF
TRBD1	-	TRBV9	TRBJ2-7	TGTGCCAGCAGCGACCGGCCGGGACAGGGGGATGAGCAGTACTTC	CASSDRPGQGDEQYF
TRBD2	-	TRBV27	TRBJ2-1	TGTGCCAGCAGTTTACGGTCTAGCGGGGGTTACAATGAGCAGTTCTTC	CASSLRSSGGYNEQFF
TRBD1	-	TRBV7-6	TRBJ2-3	TGTGCCAGCAGCCAAGGGGACAGGGGGTTAGCGCAGTATTTT	CASSQGDRGLAQYF
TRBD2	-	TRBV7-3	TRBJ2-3	TGTGCCAGCAGCGCAATAGCGGGAGAGAAGGCGGGTAGTTCAGATACGCAGTATTTT	CASSAIAGEKAGSSDTQYF
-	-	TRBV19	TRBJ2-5	TGTGCCAGTAGGGGGAGGACGCAAGAGACCCAGTACTTC	CASRGRTQETQYF
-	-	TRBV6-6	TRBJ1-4	TGTGCCAGCAGTCGTCGGGTCTCAGAAAAACTGTTTTTT	CASSRRVSEKLFF
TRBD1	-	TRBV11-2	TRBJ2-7	TGTGCCAGCAGCCCACAGGGGGTATCCTACGAGCAGTACTTC	CASSPQGVSYEQYF
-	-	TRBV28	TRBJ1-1	TGTGCCATTTGGGGGGGGACTGAAGCTTTCTTT	CAIWGGTEAFF